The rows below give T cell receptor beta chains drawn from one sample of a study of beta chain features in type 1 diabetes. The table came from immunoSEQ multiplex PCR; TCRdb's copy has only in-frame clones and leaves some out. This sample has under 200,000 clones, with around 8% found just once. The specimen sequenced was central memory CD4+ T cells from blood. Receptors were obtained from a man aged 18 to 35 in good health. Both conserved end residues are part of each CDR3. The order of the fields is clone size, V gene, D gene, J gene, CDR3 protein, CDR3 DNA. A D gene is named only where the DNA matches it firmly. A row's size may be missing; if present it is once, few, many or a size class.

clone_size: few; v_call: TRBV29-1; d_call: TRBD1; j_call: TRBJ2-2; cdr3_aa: CSVQGQGITGELFF; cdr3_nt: TGCAGCGTGCAGGGACAGGGTATCACCGGGGAGCTGTTTTTT
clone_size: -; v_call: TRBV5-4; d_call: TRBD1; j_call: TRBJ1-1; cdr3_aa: CASSLDLDRGTEAFF; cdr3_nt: TGTGCCAGCAGCTTGGATTTGGACAGGGGGACTGAAGCTTTCTTT
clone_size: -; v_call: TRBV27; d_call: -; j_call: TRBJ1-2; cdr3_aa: CASSFRLGGGYTF; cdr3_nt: TGTGCCAGCAGCTTTAGGCTGGGAGGTGGCTACACCTTC
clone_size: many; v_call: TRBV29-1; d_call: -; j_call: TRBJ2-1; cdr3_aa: CSSDRSSYNEQFF; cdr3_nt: TGCAGCTCTGACAGGTCCTCCTACAATGAGCAGTTCTTC
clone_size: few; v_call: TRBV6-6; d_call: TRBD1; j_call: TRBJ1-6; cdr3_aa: CASSTRQGPYNSPLHF; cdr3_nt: TGTGCCAGCAGTACCCGACAGGGACCCTATAATTCACCCCTCCACTTT
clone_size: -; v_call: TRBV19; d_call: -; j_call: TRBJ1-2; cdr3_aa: CATGAEYGYTF; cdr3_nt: TGTGCCACAGGGGCGGAGTATGGCTACACCTTC
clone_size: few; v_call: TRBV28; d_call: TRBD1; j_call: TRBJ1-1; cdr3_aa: CASSLGQGWTEAFF; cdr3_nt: TGTGCCAGCAGCCTCGGACAGGGATGGACTGAAGCTTTCTTT
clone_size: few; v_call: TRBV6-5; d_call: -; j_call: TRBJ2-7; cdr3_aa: CASSYSSVDSYEQYF; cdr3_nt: TGTGCCAGCAGTTACTCGTCGGTCGACTCCTACGAGCAGTACTTC
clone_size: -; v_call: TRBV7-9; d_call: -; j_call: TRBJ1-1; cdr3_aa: CASSLQGRSTEAFF; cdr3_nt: TGTGCCAGCAGCTTACAGGGCCGGAGCACTGAAGCTTTCTTT
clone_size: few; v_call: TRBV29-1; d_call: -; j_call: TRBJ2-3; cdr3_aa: CSLTLGAPDTQYF; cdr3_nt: TGCAGCCTTACTCTGGGCGCACCCGATACGCAGTATTTT
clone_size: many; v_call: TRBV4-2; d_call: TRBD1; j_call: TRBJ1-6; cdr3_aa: CASSQDRDRVISPLHF; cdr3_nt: TGTGCCAGCAGCCAAGACCGGGACAGGGTAATTTCACCCCTCCACTTT
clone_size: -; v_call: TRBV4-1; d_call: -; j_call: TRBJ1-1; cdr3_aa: CASSQRAGVWATEAFF; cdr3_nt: TGCGCCAGCAGCCAAAGGGCAGGGGTTTGGGCCACTGAAGCTTTCTTT
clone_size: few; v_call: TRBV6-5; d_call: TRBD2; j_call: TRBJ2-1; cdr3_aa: CASSRSGGDNEQFF; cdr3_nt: TGTGCCAGCAGCCGTAGCGGGGGAGACAATGAGCAGTTCTTC
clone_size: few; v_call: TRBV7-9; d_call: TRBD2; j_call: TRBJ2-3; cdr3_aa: CASRLRLAGGPDTQYF; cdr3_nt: TGTGCCAGCAGACTCAGACTAGCGGGAGGCCCAGATACGCAGTATTTT
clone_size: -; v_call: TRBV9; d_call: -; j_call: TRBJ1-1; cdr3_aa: CASSVTVGTEAFF; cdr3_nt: TGTGCCAGCAGCGTGACAGTTGGCACTGAAGCTTTCTTT
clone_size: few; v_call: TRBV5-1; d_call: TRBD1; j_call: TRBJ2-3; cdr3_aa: CASSPRTGGGTDTQYF; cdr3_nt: TGCGCCAGCAGCCCCCGGACAGGGGGCGGCACAGATACGCAGTATTTT
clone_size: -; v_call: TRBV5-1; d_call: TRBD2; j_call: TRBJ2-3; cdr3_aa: CASSLTGRGVLDTQYF; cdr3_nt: TGCGCCAGCAGCCTGACCGGGCGGGGGGTCCTAGATACGCAGTATTTT
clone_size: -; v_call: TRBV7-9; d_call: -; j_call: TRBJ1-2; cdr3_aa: CASSLSLSHSGYTF; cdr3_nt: TGTGCCAGCAGCTTAAGCCTCTCCCACAGCGGCTACACCTTC
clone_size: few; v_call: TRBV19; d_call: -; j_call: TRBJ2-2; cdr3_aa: CASRRRYGQTNTGELFF; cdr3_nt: TGTGCCAGTAGACGCCGGTATGGACAGACGAACACCGGGGAGCTGTTTTTT
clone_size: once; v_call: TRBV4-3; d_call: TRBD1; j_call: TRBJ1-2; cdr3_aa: CASSQDRDREGYTF; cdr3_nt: TGCGCCAGCAGCCAAGATCGGGACAGGGAAGGCTACACCTTC
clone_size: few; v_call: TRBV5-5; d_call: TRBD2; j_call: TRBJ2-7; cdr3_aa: CASSYPEREWSYEQYF; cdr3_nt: TGTGCCAGCAGCTACCCCGAGCGGGAGTGGTCCTACGAGCAGTACTTC
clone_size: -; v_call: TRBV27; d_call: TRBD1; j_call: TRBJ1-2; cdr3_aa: CASRGQADYGYTF; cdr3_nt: TGTGCCAGCAGGGGACAGGCGGACTATGGCTACACCTTC